Sequencing of this T cell receptor (beta chain) was carried out in a study of human T cells and chemical hapten exposure. The CDR3 runs to 15 residues. The germline V gene encodes CDR1 SQVTM and CDR2 ANQGSEA. Losses at the gene ends were 6 bases for V and 4 bases for J; bases not matched to a gene: 11. TCRdb processed the RACE reads anew with MiXCR; each CDR3 protein has one entry. Of around 99,000 distinct CDR3 sequences in the sample, approximately 10% are singletons; the top ten hold 2.2%. This clonotype was counted at least ten times. Time point meaning: patch test 2, 6 weeks after DPC sensitization. Treatment: therapeutic diphenylcyclopropenone sensitization with weekly scalp DPC. Venepuncture was done earlier than the placement of each patch test.

This receptor was taken from a man aged 40-49 years with alopecia areata. Some clones in this sample may be carry-over from other donors' samples. The chain joins TRBV29-1 to TRBJ1-5, with 8 bases identical to TRBD1. The sequencing used whole blood, collected in connection with sensitization to the hapten diphenylcyclopropenone (DPC). The CDR3 region is CSVGGTGTGNQPQHF. For the CDR3, the DNA is TGCAGCGTCGGGGGGACAGGCACTGGGAATCAGCCCCAGCATTTT.